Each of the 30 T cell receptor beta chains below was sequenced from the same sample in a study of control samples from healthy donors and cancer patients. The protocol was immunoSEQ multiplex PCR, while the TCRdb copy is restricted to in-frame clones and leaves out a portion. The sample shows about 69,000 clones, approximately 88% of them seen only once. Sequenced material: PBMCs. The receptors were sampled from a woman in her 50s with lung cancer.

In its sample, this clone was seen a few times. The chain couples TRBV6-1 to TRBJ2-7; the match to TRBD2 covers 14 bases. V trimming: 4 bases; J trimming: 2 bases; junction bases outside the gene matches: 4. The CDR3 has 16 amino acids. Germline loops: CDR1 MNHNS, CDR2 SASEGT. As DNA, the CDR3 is TGTGCCAGCAGTGTGGCGGGACTAGCGGGGGCCTACGAGCAGTACTTC. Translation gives CASSVAGLAGAYEQYF.

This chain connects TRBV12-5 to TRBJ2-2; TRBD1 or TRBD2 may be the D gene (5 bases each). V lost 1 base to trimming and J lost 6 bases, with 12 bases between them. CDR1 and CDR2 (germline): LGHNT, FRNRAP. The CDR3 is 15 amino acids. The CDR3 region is CASGLGSGRAGELFF. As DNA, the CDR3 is TGTGCTAGTGGTTTGGGCAGCGGCAGGGCCGGGGAGCTGTTTTTT.

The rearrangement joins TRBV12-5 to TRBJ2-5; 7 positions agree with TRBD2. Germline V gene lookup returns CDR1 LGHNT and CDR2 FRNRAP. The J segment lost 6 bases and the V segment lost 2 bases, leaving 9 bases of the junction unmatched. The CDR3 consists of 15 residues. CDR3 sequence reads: CASGLPTGGGKTQYF. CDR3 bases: TGTGCTAGTGGTTTGCCAACGGGGGGAGGGAAGACCCAGTACTTC.

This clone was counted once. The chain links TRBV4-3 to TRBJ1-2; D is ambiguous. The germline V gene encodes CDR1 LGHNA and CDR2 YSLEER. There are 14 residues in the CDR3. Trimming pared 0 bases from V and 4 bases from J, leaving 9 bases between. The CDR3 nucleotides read TGCGCCAGCAGCCAAGAGCGACGGGTCTATGGCTACACCTTC. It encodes CASSQERRVYGYTF.

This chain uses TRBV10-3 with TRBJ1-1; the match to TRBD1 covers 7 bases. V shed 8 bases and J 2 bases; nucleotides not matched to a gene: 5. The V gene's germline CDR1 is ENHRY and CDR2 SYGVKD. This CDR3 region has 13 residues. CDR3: CAIGTGDNTEAFF. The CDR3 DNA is TGTGCCATCGGAACAGGGGATAACACTGAAGCTTTCTTT.

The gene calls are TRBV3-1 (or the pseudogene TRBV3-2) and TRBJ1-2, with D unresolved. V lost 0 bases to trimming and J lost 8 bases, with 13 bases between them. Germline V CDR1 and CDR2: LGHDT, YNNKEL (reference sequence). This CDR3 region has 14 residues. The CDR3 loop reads CASSQEAEAAGYTF. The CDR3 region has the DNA TGTGCCAGCAGCCAAGAAGCTGAGGCGGCCGGCTACACCTTC.

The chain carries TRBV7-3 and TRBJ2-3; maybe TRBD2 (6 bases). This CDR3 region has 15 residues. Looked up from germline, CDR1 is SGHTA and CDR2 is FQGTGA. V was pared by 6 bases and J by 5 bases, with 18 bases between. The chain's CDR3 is CASSFQGGAEDTQYF. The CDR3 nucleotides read TGTGCCAGCAGTTTCCAGGGAGGTGCGGAAGATACGCAGTATTTT.

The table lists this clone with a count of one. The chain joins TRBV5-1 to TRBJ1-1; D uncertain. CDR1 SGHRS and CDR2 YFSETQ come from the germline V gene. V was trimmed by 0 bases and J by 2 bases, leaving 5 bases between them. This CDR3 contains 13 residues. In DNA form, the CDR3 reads TGCGCCAGCAGCTTGGGGGCTAACACTGAAGCTTTCTTT. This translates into CASSLGANTEAFF.

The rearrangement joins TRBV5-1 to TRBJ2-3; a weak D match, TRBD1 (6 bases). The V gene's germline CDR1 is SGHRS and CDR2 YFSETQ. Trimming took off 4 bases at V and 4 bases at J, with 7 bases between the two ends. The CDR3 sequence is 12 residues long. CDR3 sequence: CASSTGPDTQYF. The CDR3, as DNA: TGCGCCAGCAGCACAGGGCCAGATACGCAGTATTTT.

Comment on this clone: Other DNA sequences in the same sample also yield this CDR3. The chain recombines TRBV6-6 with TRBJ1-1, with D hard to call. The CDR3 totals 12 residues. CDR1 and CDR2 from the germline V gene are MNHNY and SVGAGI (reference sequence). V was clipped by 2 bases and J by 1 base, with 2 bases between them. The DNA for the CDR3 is TGTGCCAGCAGTTACCGGAACACTGAAGCTTTCTTT. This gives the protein CASSYRNTEAFF.

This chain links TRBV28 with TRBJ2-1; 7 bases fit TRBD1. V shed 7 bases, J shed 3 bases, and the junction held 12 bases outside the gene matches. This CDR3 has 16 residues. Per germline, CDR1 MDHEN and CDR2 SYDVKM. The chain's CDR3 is CASTDMLGGDYNEQFF. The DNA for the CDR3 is TGTGCCAGCACCGATATGCTAGGGGGCGACTACAATGAGCAGTTCTTC.

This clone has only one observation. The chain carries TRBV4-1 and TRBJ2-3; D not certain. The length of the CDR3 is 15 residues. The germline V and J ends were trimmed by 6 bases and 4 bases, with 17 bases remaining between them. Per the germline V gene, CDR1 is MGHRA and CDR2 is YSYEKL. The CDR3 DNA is TGCGCCAGCAGATTTCTAGTGAGTTTCGCAGATACGCAGTATTTT. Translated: CASRFLVSFADTQYF.

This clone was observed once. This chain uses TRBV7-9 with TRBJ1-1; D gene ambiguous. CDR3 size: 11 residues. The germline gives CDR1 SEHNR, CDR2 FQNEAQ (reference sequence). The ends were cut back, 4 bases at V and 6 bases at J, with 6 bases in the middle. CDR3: CASSSLAEAFF. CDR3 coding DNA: TGTGCCAGCAGCTCCCTAGCTGAAGCTTTCTTT. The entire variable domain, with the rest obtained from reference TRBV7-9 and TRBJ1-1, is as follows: DTGVSQNPRHKITKRGQNVTFRCDPISEHNRLYWYRQTLGQGPEFLTYFQNEAQLEKSRLLSDRFSAERPKGSFSTLEIQRTEQGDSAMYLCASSSLAEAFFGQGTRLTVV.

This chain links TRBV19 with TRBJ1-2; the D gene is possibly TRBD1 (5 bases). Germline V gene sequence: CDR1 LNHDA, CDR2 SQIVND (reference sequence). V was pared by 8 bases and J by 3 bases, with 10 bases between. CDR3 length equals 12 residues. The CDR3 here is CASRDGDYGYTF. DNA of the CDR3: TGTGCCAGTCGGGACGGCGACTATGGCTACACCTTC.

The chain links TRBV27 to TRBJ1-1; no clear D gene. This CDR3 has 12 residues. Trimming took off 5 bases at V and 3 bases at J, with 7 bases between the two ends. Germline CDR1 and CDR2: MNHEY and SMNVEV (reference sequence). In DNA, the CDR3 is TGTGCCAGCAGTCCAGACTACACTGAAGCTTTCTTT. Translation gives CASSPDYTEAFF.

The CDR3: CAISEASRQGQPEAFF. CDR3 coding DNA: TGTGCCATCAGTGAGGCATCGAGACAGGGTCAACCTGAAGCTTTCTTT. The J gene is TRBJ1-1, the V gene TRBV10-3; 7 nucleotides agree with TRBD1. Germline CDR1 and CDR2: ENHRY and SYGVKD. V dropped 2 bases and J dropped 6; count of bases not matched to a gene: 12. The CDR3 is 16 amino acids.

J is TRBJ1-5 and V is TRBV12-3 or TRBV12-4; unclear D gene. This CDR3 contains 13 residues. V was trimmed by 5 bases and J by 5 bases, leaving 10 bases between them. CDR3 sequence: CASSPDRYQPQHF. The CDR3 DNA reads TGTGCCAGCAGTCCTGACCGTTATCAGCCCCAGCATTTT.

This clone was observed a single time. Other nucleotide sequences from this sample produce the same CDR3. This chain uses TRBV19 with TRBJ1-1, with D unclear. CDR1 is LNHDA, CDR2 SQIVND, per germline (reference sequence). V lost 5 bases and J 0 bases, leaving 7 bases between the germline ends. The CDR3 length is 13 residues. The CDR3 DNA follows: TGTGCCAGTAGTGGACCGATGAACACTGAAGCTTTCTTT. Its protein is CASSGPMNTEAFF.

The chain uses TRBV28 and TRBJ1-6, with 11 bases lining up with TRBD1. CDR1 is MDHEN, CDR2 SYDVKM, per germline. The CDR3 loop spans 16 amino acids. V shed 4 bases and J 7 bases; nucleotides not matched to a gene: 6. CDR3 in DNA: TGTGCCAGCAGTTCGGACAGGGGGCTTCAAAATTCACCCCTCCACTTT. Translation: CASSSDRGLQNSPLHF.

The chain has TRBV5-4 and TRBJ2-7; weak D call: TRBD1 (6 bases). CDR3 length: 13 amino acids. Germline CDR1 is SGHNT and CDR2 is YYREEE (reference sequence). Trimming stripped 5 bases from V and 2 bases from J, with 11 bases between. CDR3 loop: CASSITGTYEQYF. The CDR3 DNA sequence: TGTGCCAGCAGTATAACAGGGACCTACGAGCAGTACTTC.

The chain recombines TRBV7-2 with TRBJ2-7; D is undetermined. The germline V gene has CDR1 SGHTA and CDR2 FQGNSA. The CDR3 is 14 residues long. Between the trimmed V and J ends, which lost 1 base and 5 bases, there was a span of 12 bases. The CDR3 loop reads CASSLDIRAHEQYF. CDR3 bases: TGTGCCAGCAGCTTAGATATCCGGGCACACGAGCAGTACTTC.

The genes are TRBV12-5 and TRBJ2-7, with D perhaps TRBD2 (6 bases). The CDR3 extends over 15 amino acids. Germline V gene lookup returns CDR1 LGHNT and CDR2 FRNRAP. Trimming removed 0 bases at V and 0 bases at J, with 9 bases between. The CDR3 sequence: CASGLVGGVSYEQYF. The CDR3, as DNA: TGTGCTAGTGGTTTGGTAGGCGGGGTCTCCTACGAGCAGTACTTC.

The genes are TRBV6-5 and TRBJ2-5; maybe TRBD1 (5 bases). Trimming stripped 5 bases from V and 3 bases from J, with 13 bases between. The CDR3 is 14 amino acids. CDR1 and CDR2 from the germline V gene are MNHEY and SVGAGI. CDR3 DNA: TGTGCCAGCAGTACGCCCAGGGTTAAAGAGACCCAGTACTTC. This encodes CASSTPRVKETQYF.

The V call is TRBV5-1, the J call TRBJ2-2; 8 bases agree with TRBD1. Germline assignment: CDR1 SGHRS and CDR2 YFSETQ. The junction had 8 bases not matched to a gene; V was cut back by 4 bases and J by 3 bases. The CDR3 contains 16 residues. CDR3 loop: CASSPDRAGDTGELFF. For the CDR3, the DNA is TGCGCCAGCAGCCCGGACAGGGCTGGCGACACCGGGGAGCTGTTTTTT. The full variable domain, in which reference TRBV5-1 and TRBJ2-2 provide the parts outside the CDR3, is KAGVTQTPRYLIKTRGQQVTLSCSPISGHRSVSWYQQTPGQGLQFLFEYFSETQRNKGNFPGRFSGRQFSNSRSEMNVSTLELGDSALYLCASSPDRAGDTGELFFGEGSRLTVL.

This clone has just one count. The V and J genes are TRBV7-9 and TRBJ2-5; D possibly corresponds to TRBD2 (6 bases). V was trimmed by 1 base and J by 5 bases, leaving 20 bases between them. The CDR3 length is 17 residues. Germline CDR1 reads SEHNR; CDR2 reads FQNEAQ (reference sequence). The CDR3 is CASSLGGGVDRGETQYF. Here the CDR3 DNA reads TGTGCCAGCAGCTTAGGTGGAGGAGTAGATCGGGGGGAGACCCAGTACTTC.

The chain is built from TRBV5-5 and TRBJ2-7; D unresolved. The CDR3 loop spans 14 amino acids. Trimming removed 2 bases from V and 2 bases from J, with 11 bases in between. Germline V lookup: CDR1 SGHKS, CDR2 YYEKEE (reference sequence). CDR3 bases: TGTGCCAGCAGCTTTTTGGGTGCCACCTACGAGCAGTACTTC. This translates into CASSFLGATYEQYF.

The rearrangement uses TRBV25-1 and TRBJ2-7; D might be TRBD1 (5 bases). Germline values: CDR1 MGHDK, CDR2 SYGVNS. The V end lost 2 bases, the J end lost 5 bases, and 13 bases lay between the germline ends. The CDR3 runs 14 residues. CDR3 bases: TGTGCCAGCAGTGAAGGTGGCAGGGCGAACGAGCAGTACTTC. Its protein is CASSEGGRANEQYF.

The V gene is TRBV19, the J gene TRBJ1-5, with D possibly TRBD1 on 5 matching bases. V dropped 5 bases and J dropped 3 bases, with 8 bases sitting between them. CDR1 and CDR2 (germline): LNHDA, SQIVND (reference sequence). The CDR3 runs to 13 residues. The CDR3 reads CASSLRDNQPQHF. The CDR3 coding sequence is TGTGCCAGTAGTCTCAGGGACAATCAGCCCCAGCATTTT.

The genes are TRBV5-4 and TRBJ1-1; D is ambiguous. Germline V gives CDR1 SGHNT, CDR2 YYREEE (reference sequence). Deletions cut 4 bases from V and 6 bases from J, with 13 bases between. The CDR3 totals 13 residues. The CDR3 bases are TGTGCCAGCAGCCCGCGGCAGACGGCTGAAGCTTTCTTT. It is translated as CASSPRQTAEAFF. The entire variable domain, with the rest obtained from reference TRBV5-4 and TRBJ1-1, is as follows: ETGVTQSPTHLIKTRGQQVTLRCSSQSGHNTVSWYQQALGQGPQFIFQYYREEENGRGNFPPRFSGLQFPNYSSELNVNALELDDSALYLCASSPRQTAEAFFGQGTRLTVV.

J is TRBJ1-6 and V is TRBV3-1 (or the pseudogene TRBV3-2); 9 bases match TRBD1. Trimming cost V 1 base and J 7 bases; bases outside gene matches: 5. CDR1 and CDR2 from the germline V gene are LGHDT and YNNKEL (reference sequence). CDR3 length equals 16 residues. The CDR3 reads CASSQGLGTGNSPLHF. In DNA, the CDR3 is TGTGCCAGCAGCCAAGGTTTGGGGACAGGGAATTCACCCCTCCACTTT.